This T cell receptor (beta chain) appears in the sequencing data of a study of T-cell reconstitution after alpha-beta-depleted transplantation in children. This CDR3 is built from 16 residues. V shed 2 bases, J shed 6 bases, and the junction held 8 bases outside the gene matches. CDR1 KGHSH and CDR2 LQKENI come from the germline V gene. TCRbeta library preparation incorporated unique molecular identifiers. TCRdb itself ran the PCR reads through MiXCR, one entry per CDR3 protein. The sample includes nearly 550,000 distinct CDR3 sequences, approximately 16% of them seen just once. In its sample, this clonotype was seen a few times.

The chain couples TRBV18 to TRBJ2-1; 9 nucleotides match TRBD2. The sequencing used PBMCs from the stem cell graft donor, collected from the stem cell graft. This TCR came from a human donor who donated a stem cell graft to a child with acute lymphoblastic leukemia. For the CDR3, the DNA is TGTGCCAGCTCACCAGGTAGCGGGAGTTATCTCAATGAGCAGTTCTTC. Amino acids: CASSPGSGSYLNEQFF.